The 12 T cell receptor beta chains reported below all come from one sample, sequenced in a study of T cell repertoires in cytomegalovirus infection. Via MiXCR, TCRdb re-called the reads, giving one row per CDR3 protein. The sample shows fewer than 700,000 distinct CDR3 sequences, more than 20% of them seen only once. Sequenced input: CD8+ T cells from PBMCs. The receptors come from a human donor in good health (CMV status not recorded). Some clones in this sample may be carry-over from other donors' samples.

This clonotype was seen a handful of times. J is TRBJ1-1 and V is TRBV19; 8 bases fit TRBD1. Germline V CDR1 and CDR2: LNHDA, SQIVND (reference sequence). The V and J ends lost 9 bases and 9 bases, in that order; junction bases with no gene match: 6. The CDR3 sequence is 11 residues long. The CDR3 loop is CASRTGGQAFF. The CDR3 bases are TGTGCCAGCCGTACAGGGGGACAAGCTTTCTTT.

This clonotype occurred many times. The chain employs TRBV7-2 and TRBJ2-5; possibly TRBD1 for D (6 bases). Deletions cut 1 base from V and 5 bases from J, with 11 bases between. The germline V gene has CDR1 SGHTA and CDR2 FQGNSA. The CDR3 contains 14 residues. The chain's CDR3 is CASSLGAQGETQYF. CDR3 nucleotides: TGTGCCAGCAGCTTAGGGGCTCAGGGGGAGACCCAGTACTTC.

In this sample, this clonotype turned up once. V usage is TRBV2 and J usage is TRBJ1-5, with D possibly TRBD1 on 6 matching bases. Trimming left V 7 bases short and J 4 bases short, with 17 bases between. The germline gives CDR1 SNHLY, CDR2 FYNNEI. The CDR3 loop spans 15 amino acids. The CDR3 spells CASNRLGGRNQPQHF. The CDR3, as DNA: TGTGCCAGCAATCGTCTCGGGGGGCGTAATCAGCCCCAGCATTTT.

A few counts support this clonotype. The gene calls are TRBV19 and TRBJ1-5; TRBD1 might be the D (6 bases). Germline values: CDR1 LNHDA, CDR2 SQIVND (reference sequence). The CDR3 contains 15 residues. V was pared by 7 bases and J by 1 base, with 14 bases between. CDR3 sequence reads: CASTTGKRSNQPQHF. CDR3 in DNA: TGTGCCAGTACCACAGGGAAGAGGAGCAATCAGCCCCAGCATTTT. The full variable domain, its missing parts supplied by reference TRBV19 and TRBJ1-5, is DGGITQSPKYLFRKEGQNVTLSCEQNLNHDAMYWYRQDPGQGLRLIYYSQIVNDFQKGDIAEGYSVSREKKESFPLTVTSAQKNPTAFYLCASTTGKRSNQPQHFGDGTRLSIL.

CDR3 coding DNA: TGTGCCAGCAGTCCGGGACAGTATAATTCACCCCTCCACTTT. This sequence encodes CASSPGQYNSPLHF. The V gene is TRBV28, the J gene TRBJ1-6; 7 nucleotides align to TRBD1. The CDR3 spans 14 residues. V gave up 5 bases and J gave up 4 bases; unmatched junction bases: 2. Germline lookup yields CDR1 MDHEN and CDR2 SYDVKM.

The chain combines TRBV6-2 or TRBV6-3 with TRBJ2-1; tentative D call: TRBD1 (6 bases). The germline V gene encodes CDR1 MNHEY and CDR2 SVGEGT. This CDR3 is built from 18 residues. The V end was cut by 1 base, the J end by 3 bases, with 19 bases between. The CDR3 sequence is CASSYLSTGTLLYNEQFF. The DNA of the CDR3 is TGTGCCAGCAGTTACTTATCGACCGGGACACTACTCTACAATGAGCAGTTCTTC.

The rearrangement joins TRBV7-8 to TRBJ2-7; weak D call: TRBD2 (5 bases). The germline V and J ends were trimmed by 5 bases and 6 bases, with 26 bases remaining between them. Looked up from germline, CDR1 is SGHVS and CDR2 is FQNEAQ. The CDR3 spans 17 residues. Written as DNA, the CDR3 is TGTGCCAGCAGCCCACACTTAGAAGTTCCCATACTAGGCGAGCAGTACTTC. This translates into CASSPHLEVPILGEQYF.

The genes are TRBV2 and TRBJ2-4, with 8 bases lining up with TRBD1. There are 15 residues in the CDR3. The V and J ends lost 8 bases and 4 bases, in that order; junction bases with no gene match: 10. Germline V gene data show CDR1 as SNHLY and CDR2 as FYNNEI. The CDR3 is CASGSGTGIKNIQYF. CDR3 coding DNA: TGTGCCAGCGGGTCCGGGACAGGCATAAAAAACATTCAGTACTTC.

In this sample, this clonotype turned up many times. The chain uses TRBV7-8 and TRBJ1-5; perhaps TRBD1 as D (6 bases). This CDR3 has 17 amino acids. Germline values: CDR1 SGHVS, CDR2 FQNEAQ. V was shortened by 4 bases and J by 1 base, with 17 bases between the two germline ends. The CDR3 nucleotides are TGTGCCAGCAGCTGGGGGGCCGGGGGAGGAAGCAATCAGCCCCAGCATTTT. This sequence encodes CASSWGAGGGSNQPQHF.

The rearrangement uses TRBV4-1 and TRBJ1-5; D call uncertain. The CDR3 extends over 16 amino acids. The germline V and J ends were trimmed by 1 base and 4 bases, with 14 bases remaining between them. CDR1 is MGHRA and CDR2 is YSYEKL in the germline V gene. In nucleotides, the CDR3 is TGCGCCAGCAGCCAAGGGGCCGACTTCATTAATCAGCCCCAGCATTTT. Translated, it gives CASSQGADFINQPQHF.

A few counts support this clonotype. The chain links TRBV10-3 to TRBJ2-3; no definite D call. The CDR3 is made up of 15 amino acids. V lost 0 bases, J lost 6 bases, and 13 bases lay in between. Germline CDR1 and CDR2: ENHRY and SYGVKD. The CDR3 bases are TGTGCCATCAGTGAGTCACGCGGCGCCGGGGATACGCAGTATTTT. It translates to CAISESRGAGDTQYF.

This chain links TRBV20-1 with TRBJ2-1; 11 bases agree with TRBD2. V was pared by 1 base and J by 10 bases, with 9 bases of the junction left unmatched. This CDR3 spans 15 amino acids. Germline lookup yields CDR1 DFQATT and CDR2 SNEGSKA (reference sequence). The CDR3 sequence: CSARAVAGGPEEQFF. CDR3 coding DNA: TGCAGTGCTAGAGCGGTAGCGGGGGGGCCCGAGGAGCAGTTCTTC.